Shown below are 2 T cell receptor beta chains from a single sample sequenced in a study of blood T cell repertoires in COVID-19. Sequencing used immunoSEQ multiplex PCR; TCRdb keeps in-frame clones, though not all of them. The table records about 220,000 clones, 75% to 90% of them present only once. Sequencing input: PBMCs or T cells enriched from blood (not recorded which). These receptors were taken from a woman aged 18 to 35 in a cohort exposed to, infected with or recovered from COVID-19 (not recorded which).

This sequence joins TRBV19 and TRBJ1-2; 7 bases are shared with TRBD1. The CDR3 totals 14 residues. Germline CDR1 is LNHDA and CDR2 is SQIVND (reference sequence). After removal of 4 bases from V and 8 bases from J, the junction contained 10 bases not matched to a gene. The chain's CDR3 is CASSTPGTDRGYTF. CDR3 in DNA: TGTGCCAGTAGTACCCCTGGGACAGACCGCGGCTACACCTTC.

The chain combines TRBV19 with TRBJ2-1, with 14 bases matching TRBD2. The CDR3 has 16 amino acids. Germline CDR1 reads LNHDA; CDR2 reads SQIVND (reference sequence). V lost 9 bases and J lost 4; bases outside the gene matches: 8. CDR3 protein: CASMTSGGVKYNEQFF. The CDR3 nucleotides read TGTGCCAGCATGACTAGCGGGGGGGTGAAGTACAATGAGCAGTTCTTC.